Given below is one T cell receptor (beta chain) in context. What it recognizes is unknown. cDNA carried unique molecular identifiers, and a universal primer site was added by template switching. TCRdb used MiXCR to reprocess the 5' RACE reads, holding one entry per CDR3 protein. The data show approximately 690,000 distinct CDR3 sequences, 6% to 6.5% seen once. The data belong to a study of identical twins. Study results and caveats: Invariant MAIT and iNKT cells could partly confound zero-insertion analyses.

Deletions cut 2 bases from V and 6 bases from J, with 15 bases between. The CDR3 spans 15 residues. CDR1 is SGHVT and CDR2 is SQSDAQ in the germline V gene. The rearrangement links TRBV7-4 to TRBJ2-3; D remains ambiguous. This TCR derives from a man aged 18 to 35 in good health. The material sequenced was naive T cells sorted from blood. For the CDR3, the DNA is TGTGCCAGCAGCTTAAAGTGGTTGGAGCTTGATACGCAGTATTTT. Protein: CASSLKWLELDTQYF. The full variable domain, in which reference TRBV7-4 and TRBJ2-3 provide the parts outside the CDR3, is GAGVSQSPRYKVAKRGRDVALRCDSISGHVTLYWYRQTLGQGSEVLTYSQSDAQRDKSGRPSGRFSAERPERSVSTLKIQRTEQGDSAVYLCASSLKWLELDTQYFGPGTRLTVL.